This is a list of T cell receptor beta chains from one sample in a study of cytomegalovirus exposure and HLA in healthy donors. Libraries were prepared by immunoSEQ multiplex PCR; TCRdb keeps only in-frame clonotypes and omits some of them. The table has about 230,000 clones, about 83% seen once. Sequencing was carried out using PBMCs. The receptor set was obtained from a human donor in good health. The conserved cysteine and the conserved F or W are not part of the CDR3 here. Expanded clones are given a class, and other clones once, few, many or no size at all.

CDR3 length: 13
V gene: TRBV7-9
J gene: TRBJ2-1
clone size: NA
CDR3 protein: ASKLGTGEHNEQF

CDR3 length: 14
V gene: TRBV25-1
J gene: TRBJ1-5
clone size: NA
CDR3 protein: ASSANQGTVGQPQH

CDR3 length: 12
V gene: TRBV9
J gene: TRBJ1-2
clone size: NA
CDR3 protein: ASSVAGMGYGYT

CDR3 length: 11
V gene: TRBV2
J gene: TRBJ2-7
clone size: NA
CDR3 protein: ASSGTIYYEQY

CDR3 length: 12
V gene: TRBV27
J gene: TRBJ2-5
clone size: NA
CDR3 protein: ASSGTSAQETQY

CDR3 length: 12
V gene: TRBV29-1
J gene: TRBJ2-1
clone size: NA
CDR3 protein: SIVGGSSYNEQF

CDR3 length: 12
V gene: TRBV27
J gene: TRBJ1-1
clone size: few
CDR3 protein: ASSLAPGVGEAF

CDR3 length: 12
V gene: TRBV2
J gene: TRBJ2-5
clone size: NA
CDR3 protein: ASSEASGGKTQY

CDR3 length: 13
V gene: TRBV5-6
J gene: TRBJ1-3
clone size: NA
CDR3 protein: ASSLRGQGGNTIY

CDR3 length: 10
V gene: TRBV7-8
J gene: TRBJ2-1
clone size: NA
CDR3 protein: ASSSGTFLEF

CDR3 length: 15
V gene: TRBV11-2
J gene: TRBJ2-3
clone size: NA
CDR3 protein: ASSVPPSGRAFYTQY

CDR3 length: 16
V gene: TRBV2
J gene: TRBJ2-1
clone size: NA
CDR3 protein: ASIFAGLAGGSYNEQF

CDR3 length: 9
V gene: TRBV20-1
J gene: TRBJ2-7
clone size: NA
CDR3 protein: SGQGPNEQY

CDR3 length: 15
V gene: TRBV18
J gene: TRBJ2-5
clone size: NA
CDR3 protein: ASSPGQGTGLQETQY

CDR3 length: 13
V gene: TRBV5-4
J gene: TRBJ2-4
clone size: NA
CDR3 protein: ASSSDRRAKNIQY

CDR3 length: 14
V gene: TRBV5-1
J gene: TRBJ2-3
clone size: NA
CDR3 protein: ASSTPGLAGVDTQY

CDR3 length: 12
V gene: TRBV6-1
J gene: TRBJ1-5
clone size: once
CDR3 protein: ASSWTGGDQPQH

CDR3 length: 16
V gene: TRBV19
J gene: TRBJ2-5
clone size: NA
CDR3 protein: ASKSGGSGGGGEETQY

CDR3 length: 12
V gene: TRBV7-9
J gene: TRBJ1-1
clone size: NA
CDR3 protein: ASSLGGGGTEAF

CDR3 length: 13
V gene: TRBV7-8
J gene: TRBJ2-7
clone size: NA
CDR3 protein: ASSLTRDRGGGQY

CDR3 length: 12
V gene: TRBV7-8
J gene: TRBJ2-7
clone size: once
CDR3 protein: ASSHRQGVYEQY

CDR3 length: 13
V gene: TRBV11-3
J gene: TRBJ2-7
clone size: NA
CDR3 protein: ASSSSDRGTYEQY

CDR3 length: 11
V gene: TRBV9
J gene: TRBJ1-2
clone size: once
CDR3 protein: ASSVANTGGYT

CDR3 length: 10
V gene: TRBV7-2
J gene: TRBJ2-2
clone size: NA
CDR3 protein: ASSLVGGGLF

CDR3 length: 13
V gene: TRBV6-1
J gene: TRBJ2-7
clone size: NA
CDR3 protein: ASSIQAGDSYEQY

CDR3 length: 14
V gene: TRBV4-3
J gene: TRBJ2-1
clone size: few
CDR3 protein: ASSQAAVAGGREQF

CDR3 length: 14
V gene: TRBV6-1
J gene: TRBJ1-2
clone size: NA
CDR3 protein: ASSVPREGYYYGYT

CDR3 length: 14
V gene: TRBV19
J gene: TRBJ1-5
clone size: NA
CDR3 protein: ASSIGNRASNQPQH

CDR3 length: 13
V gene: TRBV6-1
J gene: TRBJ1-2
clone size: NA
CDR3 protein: ASSEATGTGYGYT

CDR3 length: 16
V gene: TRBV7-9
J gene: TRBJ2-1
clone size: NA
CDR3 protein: ASSWFYSGTVSYNEQF

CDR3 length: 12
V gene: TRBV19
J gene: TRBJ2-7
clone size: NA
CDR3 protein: ASSVTGSSYEQY

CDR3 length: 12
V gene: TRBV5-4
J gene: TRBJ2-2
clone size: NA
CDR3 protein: ASSLDPRTGELF

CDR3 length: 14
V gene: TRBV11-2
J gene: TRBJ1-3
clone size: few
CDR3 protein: ASSTVGQSSGNTIY

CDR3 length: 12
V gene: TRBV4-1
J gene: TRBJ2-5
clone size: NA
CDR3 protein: ASSQLGPLETQY

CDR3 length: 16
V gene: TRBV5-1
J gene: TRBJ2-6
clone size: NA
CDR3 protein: ASSGGQGAHSGANVLT

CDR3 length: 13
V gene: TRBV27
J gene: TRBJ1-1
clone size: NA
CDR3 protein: ASSHVTGLNLGAF

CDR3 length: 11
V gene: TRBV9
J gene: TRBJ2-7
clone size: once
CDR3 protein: ASSDRIGYEQY

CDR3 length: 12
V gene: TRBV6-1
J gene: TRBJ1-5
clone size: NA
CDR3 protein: ASGAGESNQPQH

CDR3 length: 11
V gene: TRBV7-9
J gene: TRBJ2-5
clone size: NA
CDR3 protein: ASSLLLRETQY

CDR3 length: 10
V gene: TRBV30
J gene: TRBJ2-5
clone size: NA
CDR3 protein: AWNREGETQY

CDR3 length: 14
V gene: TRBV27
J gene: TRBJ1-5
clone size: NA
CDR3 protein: ASSILRTVQAAAQH